The source of this T cell receptor beta chain is a study of blood T cell repertoires in COVID-19. TCRdb's copy holds only in-frame clones and misses some; the assay was immunoSEQ multiplex PCR. The sample has 25,000 to 30,000 clones; 85% to 90% are singletons. The V and J ends lost 2 bases and 4 bases respectively, with 2 bases between them. CDR3 length equals 11 residues. Per the germline V gene, CDR1 is SGHTA and CDR2 is FQGNSA. Sample: peripheral blood. This receptor was taken from a man aged 70 or older with active COVID-19. The chain is built from TRBV7-2 and TRBJ2-5; the D is unclear. This CDR3 is CASSLLETQYF. The CDR3 coding sequence is TGTGCCAGCAGCTTACTAGAGACCCAGTACTTC.